A selection of T cell receptor beta chains follows, all from one sample in a study of blood T cells in healthy people across ages. TCRdb re-analysed the 5' RACE reads in MiXCR, keeping a single row per CDR3 protein. This table has over 1,300,000 distinct CDR3 sequences, almost 60% appearing once. The sequenced sample consisted of blood. These receptor sequences come from a young man in good health. Each CDR3 is given with its conserved first and last residue. D genes are given only for firm matches. Some rows mark clone size as missing; the rest say once, few, many or name a class of expanded clone.

clone_size	d_call	cdr3_length	j_call	v_call	cdr3_nt	cdr3_aa
NA	NA	13	TRBJ2-1	TRBV29-1	TGCAGCGTTGTAGGATGGCCCGCCGGTGAGCAGTTCTTC	CSVVGWPAGEQFF
few	TRBD2	17	TRBJ2-1	TRBV2	TGTGCCAGCAGAGCCCCTTCCTACGGGGGGTCTTACAATGAGCAGTTCTTC	CASRAPSYGGSYNEQFF
NA	NA	15	TRBJ1-2	TRBV12-3/TRBV12-4	TGTGCCAGCAGTTTCGCGGTTGGATCTGCCTATGGCTACACCTTC	CASSFAVGSAYGYTF
few	TRBD1	14	TRBJ2-1	TRBV7-6	TGTGCCAGCAGCTTAGCAGGACAGGCCGCTGAGCAGTTCTTC	CASSLAGQAAEQFF
NA	TRBD1	16	TRBJ1-4	TRBV6-1	TGTGCCAGCAATTTCGGCCCCGGGACAGGGCTTGAAAAACTGTTTTTT	CASNFGPGTGLEKLFF
NA	NA	13	TRBJ2-1	TRBV12-3/TRBV12-4	TGTGCCAGCAGCGGGGAGAAGTGGGATGAGCAGTTCTTC	CASSGEKWDEQFF
few	TRBD2	17	TRBJ2-3	TRBV3-1	TGTGCCAGCAGCCCAGCCGGGACTAGCGGGATTTGGGATACGCAGTATTTT	CASSPAGTSGIWDTQYF
NA	NA	14	TRBJ2-7	TRBV20-1	TGCAGTGCGAGATCGGGCCTACAGAGGTGGGAGCAGTACTTC	CSARSGLQRWEQYF
NA	NA	15	TRBJ2-7	TRBV3-1	TGTGCCAGCAGCCCCAGGGGGGTTGTGTACAATGAGCAGTACTTC	CASSPRGVVYNEQYF
NA	TRBD2	17	TRBJ2-3	TRBV6-1	TGTGCCAGCAGTCGAGGGACTAGCGGGGGGCACACAGATACGCAGTATTTT	CASSRGTSGGHTDTQYF
NA	NA	12	TRBJ2-7	TRBV7-9	TGTGCCAGCAGCTTAGCTTCGGGTCCAACGTACTTC	CASSLASGPTYF
few	TRBD1	16	TRBJ2-3	TRBV29-1	TGCAGCGTTGACGGGGACAGGGGGCGCGTCCGAGATACGCAGTATTTT	CSVDGDRGRVRDTQYF
NA	TRBD1	16	TRBJ1-6	TRBV9	TGTGCCAGCAGCGGACAGGGGAACTCCTATAATTCACCCCTCCACTTT	CASSGQGNSYNSPLHF
NA	TRBD1	14	TRBJ1-1	TRBV5-1	TGCGCCAGCAGCCTCCAGGGGGAAAGGGATGAAGCTTTCTTT	CASSLQGERDEAFF
few	TRBD1	13	TRBJ1-6	TRBV12-3/TRBV12-4	TGTGCCAGCGGGACAGCGACTGATTCACCCCTCCACTTT	CASGTATDSPLHF
NA	NA	14	TRBJ2-7	TRBV10-3	TGTGCCATCAGTGAGTCGTGGGGAGCCTACGAGCAGTACTTC	CAISESWGAYEQYF
NA	TRBD2	17	TRBJ2-1	TRBV10-1	TGCGCCAGCAGTGAGGATCAACTTCTAGCGGGAGGCAATGAGCAGTTCTTC	CASSEDQLLAGGNEQFF
NA	NA	13	TRBJ2-1	TRBV20-1	TGCAGTGCCCCATCGGACCGAGACAATGAGCAGTTCTTC	CSAPSDRDNEQFF
NA	NA	14	TRBJ2-7	TRBV7-9	TGTGCCAGCAGCTTAGCGCTTGGGCACCACGAGCAGTACTTC	CASSLALGHHEQYF
NA	NA	15	TRBJ2-1	TRBV12-3/TRBV12-4	TGTGCCAGCACCCCCTTGGGAGTGGGGTACAATGAGCAGTTCTTC	CASTPLGVGYNEQFF
NA	TRBD1	15	TRBJ1-1	TRBV9	TGTGCCAGCAGCGTAACAGGGGGCGTAAACACTGAAGCTTTCTTT	CASSVTGGVNTEAFF
NA	NA	15	TRBJ2-3	TRBV20-1	TGCAGTGCTAGAGAAAGAGCGTTTTCCACAGATACGCAGTATTTT	CSARERAFSTDTQYF
NA	NA	17	TRBJ2-7	TRBV5-5	TGTGCCAGCAGCTCGTTAAACAAGATTTGGGGTAACTACGAGCAGTACTTC	CASSSLNKIWGNYEQYF
NA	NA	16	TRBJ1-4	TRBV12-3/TRBV12-4	TGTGCCAGCAGCCTGGGCCCCTATGCAACTAATGAAAAACTGTTTTTT	CASSLGPYATNEKLFF
NA	NA	14	TRBJ2-5	TRBV30	TGTGCCTGGAGTGGGGGCAGCTTTAGAGAGACCCAGTACTTC	CAWSGGSFRETQYF
few	NA	15	TRBJ1-2	TRBV4-2	TGTGCCAGCAGCAAACCTCAGGACAGCGGCTATGGCTACACCTTC	CASSKPQDSGYGYTF
NA	TRBD1	20	TRBJ2-6	TRBV10-3	TGTGCCATCAGTGAGTCAGTCCCCGGGACAGGGGGCCTTGGGGCCAACGTCCTGACTTTC	CAISESVPGTGGLGANVLTF
NA	NA	16	TRBJ2-5	TRBV2	TGTGCCAGCAGTCCGGACTCCCACCTAACCCAAGAGACCCAGTACTTC	CASSPDSHLTQETQYF
NA	NA	13	TRBJ2-3	TRBV28	TGTGCCAGCAAGGCCAGGGAGTGGAATACGCAGTATTTT	CASKAREWNTQYF
few	NA	14	TRBJ2-1	TRBV13	TGTGCCAGCAGCTCACACGAGGGTCTGAATGAGCAGTTCTTC	CASSSHEGLNEQFF
once	TRBD1	15	TRBJ2-5	TRBV6-1	TGTGCCAGCAGTGGCGGGGACAGGGTATTGGAGACCCAGTACTTC	CASSGGDRVLETQYF
NA	NA	11	TRBJ2-3	TRBV10-3	TGTGCCATCAGAAACACAGATACGCAGTATTTT	CAIRNTDTQYF
few	NA	15	TRBJ2-1	TRBV27	TGTGCCAGCAGTACAAGCGCGGAGCTCTGGAATGAGCAGTTCTTC	CASSTSAELWNEQFF
few	TRBD1	16	TRBJ2-1	TRBV7-2	TGTGCCAGCAGCTATACCCCGGGACAGGGAGACAATGAGCAGTTCTTC	CASSYTPGQGDNEQFF
few	NA	13	TRBJ2-7	TRBV28	TGTGCCAGCAGCCCATTCGGGCCTTCCGAGCAGTACTTC	CASSPFGPSEQYF
NA	TRBD2	16	TRBJ2-7	TRBV3-1	TGTGCCAGCAGCCATCCAATAGGACTAGCGGGCTGCGAGCAGTACTTC	CASSHPIGLAGCEQYF
NA	NA	13	TRBJ2-7	TRBV20-1	TGCAGTGCTAGAGCTCAGGTAACCTACGAGCAGTACTTC	CSARAQVTYEQYF
NA	NA	14	TRBJ2-7	TRBV6-2/TRBV6-3	TGTGCCAGCAAGGGGCCTACAATTTCCTACGAGCAGTACTTC	CASKGPTISYEQYF
few	NA	13	TRBJ1-2	TRBV3-1	TGTGCCAGCAGCCGCGAAACCGGGGGCGGCTACACCTTC	CASSRETGGGYTF
few	TRBD2	10	TRBJ2-1	TRBV6-2/TRBV6-3	TGTGCCGTCCTAGCGGGGACCCAGTTCTTC	CAVLAGTQFF
NA	TRBD1	16	TRBJ2-1	TRBV29-1	TGCAGCGTTGCCCGATATACAGGGGTCGTCTGGAATGAGCAGTTCTTC	CSVARYTGVVWNEQFF
NA	TRBD1	16	TRBJ2-5	TRBV7-9	TGTGCCAGCAGCTTCCTCCTGGACAGGAGAGGAGAGACCCAGTACTTC	CASSFLLDRRGETQYF
NA	NA	13	TRBJ1-2	TRBV7-2	TGTGCCAGCAGCGTAGACAGGACCTATGGCTACACCTTC	CASSVDRTYGYTF
few	NA	17	TRBJ2-5	TRBV3-1	TGTGCCAGCAGCCCCGACAGCCCTTACGCAAACCAAGAGACCCAGTACTTC	CASSPDSPYANQETQYF
NA	TRBD1	17	TRBJ1-6	TRBV7-9	TGTGCCAGCAGCGTTACAGGGGGTGGCTCCTATAATTCACCCCTCCACTTT	CASSVTGGGSYNSPLHF
NA	NA	15	TRBJ1-4	TRBV15	TGTGCCACCAGCAGGGGGTCTTCAACTAATGAAAAACTGTTTTTT	CATSRGSSTNEKLFF
NA	TRBD1	16	TRBJ1-5	TRBV6-6	TGTGCCAGCGGAGGGACAGGGGGCTTTGGCAATCAGCCCCAGCATTTT	CASGGTGGFGNQPQHF
NA	NA	17	TRBJ2-1	TRBV28	TGTGCCAGCAGTTTACTTAATAGCGGAGGGAAGTACAATGAGCAGTTCTTC	CASSLLNSGGKYNEQFF